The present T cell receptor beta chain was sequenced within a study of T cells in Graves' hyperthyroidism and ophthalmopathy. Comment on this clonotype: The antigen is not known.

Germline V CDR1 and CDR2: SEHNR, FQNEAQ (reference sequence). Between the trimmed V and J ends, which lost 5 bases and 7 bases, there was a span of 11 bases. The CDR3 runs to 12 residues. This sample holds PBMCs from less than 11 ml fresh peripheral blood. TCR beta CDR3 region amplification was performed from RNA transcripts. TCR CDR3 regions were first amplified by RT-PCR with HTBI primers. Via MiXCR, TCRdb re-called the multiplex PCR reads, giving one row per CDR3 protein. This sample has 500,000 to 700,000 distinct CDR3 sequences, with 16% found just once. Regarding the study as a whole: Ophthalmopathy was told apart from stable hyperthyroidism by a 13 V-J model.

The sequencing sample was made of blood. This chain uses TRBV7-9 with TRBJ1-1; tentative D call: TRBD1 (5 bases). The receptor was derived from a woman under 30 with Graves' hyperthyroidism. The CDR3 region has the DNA TGTGCCAGCAGCCCGGGACGGCTTGAAGCTTTCTTT. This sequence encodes CASSPGRLEAFF.